This T cell receptor (beta chain) was retrieved from a study of blood T cell repertoires in COVID-19. Produced via immunoSEQ multiplex PCR; TCRdb's table is partial and in-frame only. The sample includes 250,000 to 300,000 clones, about nine tenths of them seen just once. This clone has just one count. Sequencing was done on a sample of PBMCs or T cells enriched from blood (not recorded which). The sequence was obtained from a middle-aged woman who had recovered from COVID-19.

The CDR3 is CASRPGTGMGYTF. CDR3 DNA: TGTGCCAGCCGTCCCGGGACAGGGATGGGCTACACCTTC. This rearrangement joins TRBV2 to TRBJ1-2; 9 nucleotides align to TRBD1. Germline V gene sequence: CDR1 SNHLY, CDR2 FYNNEI. V was pared by 8 bases and J by 8 bases, with 9 bases of the junction left unmatched. The CDR3 consists of 13 residues.